What follows is one T cell receptor (beta chain) and its context. Selection for sequencing was limited to patients who had shown CD8+CD57+ cell expansion by flow cytometry. Diagnosis of severe acquired aplastic anemia applied to all patients. Both TCR beta VDJ combination and CDR3 sequence profiling were carried out. Genomic DNA was the template for this profiling. TCRdb used MiXCR to reprocess the reads, holding one entry per CDR3 protein. In the table there are about 180,000 distinct CDR3 sequences, around 48% of which are singletons. This sample was taken from a study of CD8+CD57+ T cells in acquired aplastic anemia. Looking at the study overall: Sorted CD4+ and CD8+ cells gave a mean 3.2 ug DNA, range 0.2 to 27.4 ug.

V was pared by 0 bases and J by 2 bases, with 10 bases between. The CDR3 is made up of 15 amino acids. From germline, CDR1 is MGHRA and CDR2 YSYEKL. The chain employs TRBV4-1 and TRBJ1-2, with a weak D call TRBD1 (6 bases). This sequence was found in a human donor with aplastic anemia. Material for sequencing was sorted CD4+, CD8+, or CD8+CD57+ T cells (not recorded which) from PBMCs. CDR3 sequence: CASSQDNRANYGYTF. CDR3 in DNA: TGCGCCAGCAGCCAAGATAACAGGGCAAACTATGGCTACACCTTC.